This TCR beta chain was sequenced in a study of cytomegalovirus exposure and HLA in healthy donors. The PCR contained 60 Vbeta and 13 Jbeta primers. Data came from immunoSEQ multiplex PCR; TCRdb stores just in-frame clones and leaves some out. There are tens of thousands of clones in the sample, with about 2.5% held by the top ten. Germline CDR1 reads SGHDT; CDR2 reads YYEEEE. This CDR3 contains 13 residues. V lost 5 bases, J lost 5 bases, and 10 bases lay in between. The receptor was derived from a female donor in good health and CMV-seronegative. Sequencing was done on a sample of PBMCs. This chain uses TRBV5-6 with TRBJ2-2; D gene unclear. The CDR3 region is CASRPTPTGELFF. DNA of the CDR3: TGTGCCAGCAGGCCTACCCCGACCGGGGAGCTGTTTTTT. The whole variable domain, remainder taken from reference TRBV5-6 and TRBJ2-2, is DAGVTQSPTHLIKTRGQQVTLRCSPKSGHDTVSWYQQALGQGPQFIFQYYEEEERQRGNFPDRFSGHQFPNYSSELNVNALLLGDSALYLCASRPTPTGELFFGEGSRLTVL.